One and the same sample provided the 6 T cell receptor beta chains below, sequenced in a study of technical replicates of blood from several donors. Sequenced by immunoSEQ multiplex PCR; TCRdb stores in-frame clones only, minus some. Seen here are approximately 15,000 clones, roughly 80% observed once, and the top ten hold around 12%. The sequencing input was PBMCs. The source is a human donor in good health.

The V and J genes are TRBV29-1 and TRBJ1-5, with D possibly matching TRBD1 (6 bases). The CDR3 contains 14 residues. V dropped 4 bases and J dropped 4 bases, with 14 bases sitting between them. Germline CDR1 is SQVTM and CDR2 is ANQGSEA. The CDR3 protein is CSVVAGAQNQPQHF. The CDR3 nucleotides are TGCAGCGTTGTTGCAGGGGCCCAAAATCAGCCCCAGCATTTT.

The V and J genes are TRBV27 and TRBJ2-4; D might be TRBD2 (5 bases). Germline loops: CDR1 MNHEY, CDR2 SMNVEV (reference sequence). Trimming took 4 bases from V and 0 from J, leaving 16 bases between them. The CDR3 is 17 amino acids. CDR3 nucleotide sequence: TGTGCCAGCAGTTCCTTTCTAGCCCCCATAGCCAAAAACATTCAGTACTTC. Translation: CASSSFLAPIAKNIQYF.

V and J are TRBV4-2 and TRBJ2-1, with TRBD2 matching over 8 bases. In germline, CDR1 is LGHNA, CDR2 YNFKEQ. Germline trimming cut 0 bases from V and 8 bases from J; bases unmatched to any gene: 12. The CDR3 loop spans 17 amino acids. CDR3 bases: TGTGCCAGCAGCCAAGATTGGGCCCCAGCGGGAGCGTATGAGCAGTTCTTC. It encodes CASSQDWAPAGAYEQFF.

V usage is TRBV28 and J usage is TRBJ2-3; the match to TRBD2 covers 11 bases. Trimming took 6 bases from V and 8 from J; bases not matched to a gene: 19. CDR1 MDHEN and CDR2 SYDVKM come from the germline V gene. CDR3 length: 18 residues. CDR3 sequence (DNA): TGTGCCAGCAGCATGGGCTCCCTCGGGGGACTAGCGGAAGCTACGCAGTATTTT. Protein: CASSMGSLGGLAEATQYF.

This sequence joins TRBV7-9 and TRBJ2-1; 14 nucleotides agree with TRBD2. Per the germline V gene, CDR1 is SEHNR and CDR2 is FQNEAQ (reference sequence). The J segment lost 7 bases and the V segment lost 6 bases, leaving 5 bases of the junction unmatched. This CDR3 comprises 15 residues. CDR3 DNA: TGTGCCAGCAGTTCCGGGACTAGCGGGAGAAATGAGCAGTTCTTC. It yields the protein CASSSGTSGRNEQFF.

The CDR3 loop reads CASSDGLGGIGELFF. CDR3 coding DNA: TGCGCCAGCAGCGACGGACTAGGTGGGATCGGGGAGCTGTTTTTT. This chain joins TRBV5-1 and TRBJ2-2; 7 bases align to TRBD2. The CDR3 has 15 amino acids. Trimming removed 4 bases from V and 7 bases from J; junction bases left unmatched: 10. CDR1 and CDR2 (germline): SGHRS, YFSETQ. Filled out from reference TRBV5-1 and TRBJ2-2, the complete variable domain reads KAGVTQTPRYLIKTRGQQVTLSCSPISGHRSVSWYQQTPGQGLQFLFEYFSETQRNKGNFPGRFSGRQFSNSRSEMNVSTLELGDSALYLCASSDGLGGIGELFFGEGSRLTVL.